This record looks at one T cell receptor (beta chain) sequence and its context. Its target is unknown. This record belongs to a study of cytomegalovirus exposure and HLA in healthy donors. Germline V gene data show CDR1 as SGHRS and CDR2 as YFSETQ. This CDR3 is built from 15 residues. Between the trimmed V and J ends, which lost 0 bases and 0 bases, there was a span of 7 bases. Study findings and constraints: Looking again later, the authors saw that most CMV-associated TCR beta chains seemed HLA-restricted.

This PCR relied on a set of 60 Vbeta primers and 13 Jbeta primers. Libraries were prepared by immunoSEQ multiplex PCR; TCRdb keeps only in-frame clonotypes and omits some of them. The sample shows about 160,000 clones, around 76% of them seen only once. Sequenced sample: PBMCs. This TCR came from a man aged 35-49 years in good health and CMV-seropositive. This rearrangement joins TRBV5-1 to TRBJ2-1; D is unresolved. CDR3 nucleotides: TGCGCCAGCAGCTTGGCTGATAGCTCCTACAATGAGCAGTTCTTC. Translation gives CASSLADSSYNEQFF. The variable domain in full, with the rest retrieved from reference TRBV5-1 and TRBJ2-1, is KAGVTQTPRYLIKTRGQQVTLSCSPISGHRSVSWYQQTPGQGLQFLFEYFSETQRNKGNFPGRFSGRQFSNSRSEMNVSTLELGDSALYLCASSLADSSYNEQFFGPGTRLTVL.